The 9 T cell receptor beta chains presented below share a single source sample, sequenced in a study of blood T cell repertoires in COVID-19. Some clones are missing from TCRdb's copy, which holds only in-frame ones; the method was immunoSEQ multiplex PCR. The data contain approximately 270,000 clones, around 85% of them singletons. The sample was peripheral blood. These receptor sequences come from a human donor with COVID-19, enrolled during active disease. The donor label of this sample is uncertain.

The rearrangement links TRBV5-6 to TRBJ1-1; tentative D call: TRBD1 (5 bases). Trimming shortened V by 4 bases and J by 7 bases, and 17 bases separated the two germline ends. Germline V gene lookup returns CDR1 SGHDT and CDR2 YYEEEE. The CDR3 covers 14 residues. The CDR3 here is CASSPDILGHEAFF. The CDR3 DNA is TGTGCCAGCAGCCCCGATATCCTGGGGCATGAAGCTTTCTTT.

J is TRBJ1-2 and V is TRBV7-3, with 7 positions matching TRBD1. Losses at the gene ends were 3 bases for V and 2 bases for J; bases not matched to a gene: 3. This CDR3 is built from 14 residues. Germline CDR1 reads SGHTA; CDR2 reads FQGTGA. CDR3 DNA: TGTGCCAGCAGCTTCCGACAGGGAAACTATGGCTACACCTTC. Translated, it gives CASSFRQGNYGYTF.

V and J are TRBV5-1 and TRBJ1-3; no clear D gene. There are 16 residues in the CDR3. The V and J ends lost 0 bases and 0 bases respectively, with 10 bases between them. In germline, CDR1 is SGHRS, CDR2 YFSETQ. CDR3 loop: CASSLGSVSSGNTIYF. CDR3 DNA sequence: TGCGCCAGCAGCTTGGGTAGCGTCTCCTCTGGAAACACCATATATTTT.

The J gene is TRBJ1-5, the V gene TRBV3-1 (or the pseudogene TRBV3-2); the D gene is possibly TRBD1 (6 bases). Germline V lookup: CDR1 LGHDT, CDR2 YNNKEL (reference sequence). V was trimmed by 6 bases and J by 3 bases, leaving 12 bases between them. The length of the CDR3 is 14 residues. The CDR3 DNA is TGTGCCAGCAGTCCGGACAGTACCAATCAGCCCCAGCATTTT. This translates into CASSPDSTNQPQHF.

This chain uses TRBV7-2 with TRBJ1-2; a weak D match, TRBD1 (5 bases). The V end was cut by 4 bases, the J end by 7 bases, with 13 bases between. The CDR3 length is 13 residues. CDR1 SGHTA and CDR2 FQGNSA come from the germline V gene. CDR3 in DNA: TGTGCCAGCAGCTCACCTACAGGCGGTGGCTACACCTTC. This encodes CASSSPTGGGYTF.

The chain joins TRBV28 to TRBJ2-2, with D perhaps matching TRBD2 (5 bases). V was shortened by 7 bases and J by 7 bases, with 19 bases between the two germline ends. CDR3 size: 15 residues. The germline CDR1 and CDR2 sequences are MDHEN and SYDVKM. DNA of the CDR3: TGTGCCAGCAACCTCCCCGGGATCGCCGACGGGGAGCTGTTTTTT. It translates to CASNLPGIADGELFF.

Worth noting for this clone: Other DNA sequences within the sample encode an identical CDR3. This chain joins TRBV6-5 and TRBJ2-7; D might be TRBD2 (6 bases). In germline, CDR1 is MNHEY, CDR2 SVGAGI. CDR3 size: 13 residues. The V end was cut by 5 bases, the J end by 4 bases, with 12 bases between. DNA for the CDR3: TGTGCCAGCAGTCCCCCGGGGAGGTACGAGCAGTACTTC. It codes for CASSPPGRYEQYF.

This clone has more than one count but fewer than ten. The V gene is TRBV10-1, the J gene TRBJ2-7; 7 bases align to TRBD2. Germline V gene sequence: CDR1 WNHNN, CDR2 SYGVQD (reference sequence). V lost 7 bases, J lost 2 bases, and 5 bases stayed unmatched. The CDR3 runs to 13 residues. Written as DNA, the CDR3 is TGCGCCAGCAAGGCTAGCGGAGCCTACGAGCAGTACTTC. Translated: CASKASGAYEQYF.

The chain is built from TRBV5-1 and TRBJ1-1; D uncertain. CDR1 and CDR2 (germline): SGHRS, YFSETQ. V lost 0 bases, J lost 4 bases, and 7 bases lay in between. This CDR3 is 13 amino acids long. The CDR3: CASSLEQPTEAFF. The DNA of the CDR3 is TGCGCCAGCAGCTTGGAACAGCCCACTGAAGCTTTCTTT.